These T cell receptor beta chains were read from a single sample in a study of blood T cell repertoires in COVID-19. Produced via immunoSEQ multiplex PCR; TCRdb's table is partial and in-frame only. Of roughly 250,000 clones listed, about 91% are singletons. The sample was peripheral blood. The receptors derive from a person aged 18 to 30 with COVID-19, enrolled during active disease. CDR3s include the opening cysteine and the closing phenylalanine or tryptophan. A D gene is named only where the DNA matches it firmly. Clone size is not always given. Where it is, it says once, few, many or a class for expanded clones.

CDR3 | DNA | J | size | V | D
CASRETSFGTDTQYF | TGTGCCAGCAGGGAAACTAGCTTCGGCACAGATACGCAGTATTTT | TRBJ2-3 | - | TRBV2 | -
CASSVGGQQSPLHF | TGTGCCAGCAGCGTAGGTGGACAGCAATCACCCCTCCACTTT | TRBJ1-6 | once | TRBV9 | -
CATSTRTSGKDTQYF | TGTGCCACCAGCACCCGGACTAGCGGGAAGGATACGCAGTATTTT | TRBJ2-3 | - | TRBV15 | TRBD2
CAWIGTGGYGYTF | TGTGCCTGGATTGGGACAGGGGGCTATGGCTACACCTTC | TRBJ1-2 | once | TRBV30 | TRBD1
CASSGLHYNEQFF | TGTGCCAGCAGCGGACTCCATTACAATGAGCAGTTCTTC | TRBJ2-1 | - | TRBV11-2 | -
CASRRQGVSYEQYF | TGTGCCAGCAGGAGACAGGGGGTATCCTACGAGCAGTACTTC | TRBJ2-7 | - | TRBV28 | TRBD1
CASSLLQGVDQPQHF | TGTGCCAGCAGTTTATTGCAGGGGGTGGATCAGCCCCAGCATTTT | TRBJ1-5 | - | TRBV27 | TRBD1
CASSEILGQGRYNEQFF | TGTGCCAGCAGTGAAATATTGGGACAGGGACGGTACAATGAGCAGTTCTTC | TRBJ2-1 | - | TRBV6-1 | TRBD1
CASSARLAGGRDNEQFF | TGTGCCAGCAGCGCGAGACTAGCGGGGGGTAGAGACAATGAGCAGTTCTTC | TRBJ2-1 | - | TRBV9 | TRBD2
CASSFFSTDTQYF | TGTGCCAGCAGTTTTTTCTCCACAGATACGCAGTATTTT | TRBJ2-3 | - | TRBV12-3/TRBV12-4 | -
CASSLTPSQQAIHHILKYEQYF | TGTGCCAGCAGTTTAACCCCCTCGCAACAGGCCATCCATCATATCCTAAAGTACGAGCAGTACTTC | TRBJ2-7 | - | TRBV27 | -
CASSLVSDRNGYTF | TGTGCCAGCAGCTTGGTTTCCGACAGAAATGGCTACACCTTC | TRBJ1-2 | - | TRBV5-4 | -
CASSLMGLAVGEQFF | TGTGCCAGCAGCTTGATGGGACTAGCGGTGGGTGAGCAGTTCTTC | TRBJ2-1 | few | TRBV5-5 | TRBD2
CASSYSSDRGLASGRDEQFF | TGTGCCAGCAGTTACTCGAGCGACAGGGGGCTGGCTAGCGGGAGGGATGAGCAGTTCTTC | TRBJ2-1 | - | TRBV6-2/TRBV6-3 | TRBD2
CATSRGQGAYNEQFF | TGTGCCACCAGCAGAGGACAGGGGGCCTACAATGAGCAGTTCTTC | TRBJ2-1 | - | TRBV15 | TRBD1
CASSLSREEVGEQYF | TGTGCCAGCAGCCTCTCGCGGGAGGAGGTTGGCGAGCAGTACTTC | TRBJ2-7 | - | TRBV4-2 | TRBD2
CASSQGAPGRANNEQFF | TGTGCCAGCAGCCAAGGAGCGCCCGGGAGGGCCAACAATGAGCAGTTCTTC | TRBJ2-1 | - | TRBV3-1/TRBV3-2 | TRBD2
CSVGPAAGRETQYF | TGCAGCGTCGGGCCAGCCGCGGGGAGGGAGACCCAGTACTTC | TRBJ2-5 | - | TRBV29-1 | -
CASSANTGDRPEAFF | TGTGCCAGCAGCGCGAATACAGGGGATCGGCCTGAAGCTTTCTTT | TRBJ1-1 | - | TRBV9 | TRBD1
CASSEKLQGAYEQYF | TGTGCCAGCAGCGAAAAACTACAGGGGGCCTACGAGCAGTACTTC | TRBJ2-7 | - | TRBV7-6 | TRBD1
CASSYGLAGVEETQYF | TGTGCCAGCAGCTATGGACTAGCGGGAGTTGAAGAGACCCAGTACTTC | TRBJ2-5 | - | TRBV2 | TRBD2
CASSGRDTVNEKLFF | TGTGCCAGCAGTGGAAGGGACACCGTGAATGAAAAACTGTTTTTT | TRBJ1-4 | - | TRBV2 | -
CASRTPGDEKLFF | TGTGCCAGCAGAACCCCGGGGGATGAAAAACTGTTTTTT | TRBJ1-4 | - | TRBV3-1/TRBV3-2 | -
CAISKVGSSYEQYF | TGTGCCATTTCAAAGGTCGGGAGCTCCTACGAGCAGTACTTC | TRBJ2-7 | - | TRBV6-5 | -
CASSFKETERRAYEQYF | TGCGCCAGCAGTTTTAAGGAGACAGAGCGACGGGCCTACGAGCAGTACTTC | TRBJ2-7 | - | TRBV10-1 | -
CSVKTGTYNEQFF | TGCAGCGTCAAGACAGGGACCTACAATGAGCAGTTCTTC | TRBJ2-1 | - | TRBV29-1 | TRBD1
CASSERLAGGDEQFF | TGTGCCAGCAGTGAAAGACTAGCGGGAGGCGATGAGCAGTTCTTC | TRBJ2-1 | - | TRBV2 | TRBD2
CASSILNQATQYF | TGCGCCAGCAGCATTCTAAACCAGGCGACCCAGTACTTC | TRBJ2-5 | - | TRBV5-1 | -
CASSLASGVTEAFF | TGTGCCAGCAGTTTAGCCTCAGGGGTTACTGAAGCTTTCTTT | TRBJ1-1 | - | TRBV27 | -
CASSSGQAGANVLTF | TGTGCCAGCAGCTCAGGGCAGGCGGGGGCCAACGTCCTGACTTTC | TRBJ2-6 | once | TRBV9 | -
CASSFRTSGRTDTQYF | TGTGCCAGTAGTTTTCGGACTAGCGGGAGAACAGATACGCAGTATTTT | TRBJ2-3 | - | TRBV19 | TRBD2
CASSQDLGLANNEQFF | TGTGCCAGCAGCCAAGATCTAGGACTGGCGAACAATGAGCAGTTCTTC | TRBJ2-1 | - | TRBV3-1/TRBV3-2 | -
CASSSQGATNEKLFF | TGTGCCAGCAGTTCCCAGGGGGCAACTAATGAAAAACTGTTTTTT | TRBJ1-4 | - | TRBV2 | TRBD1
CASSYIAGGSGDEQFF | TGTGCCAGCAGTTACATAGCGGGAGGGAGTGGCGATGAGCAGTTCTTC | TRBJ2-1 | - | TRBV6-6 | TRBD2
CASSTTSGATYNEQFF | TGTGCCAGCAGTACGACTAGCGGGGCTACCTACAATGAGCAGTTCTTC | TRBJ2-1 | few | TRBV7-9 | TRBD2
CASSFRGGNF | TGTGCCAGCAGCTTCCGCGGGGGCAACTTT | TRBJ1-1 | - | TRBV7-9 | -
CASSFARGEQYF | TGTGCCAGCAGCTTTGCCAGGGGGGAGCAGTACTTC | TRBJ2-7 | - | TRBV5-6 | TRBD1
CASSAGTGGTGELFF | TGTGCCAGCAGCGCAGGGACAGGGGGCACCGGGGAGCTGTTTTTT | TRBJ2-2 | few | TRBV9 | TRBD1
CASNLGTGGYNEQFF | TGTGCCAGCAACCTCGGGACAGGGGGATACAATGAGCAGTTCTTC | TRBJ2-1 | - | TRBV7-2 | TRBD1
CASSEDGVAEAFF | TGTGCCAGCAGTGAAGACGGGGTCGCTGAAGCTTTCTTT | TRBJ1-1 | - | TRBV2 | -